The 10 T cell receptor beta chains below come from one sample, sequenced in a study of shared clonotypes between healthy human individuals. Repertoires were generated with immunoSEQ multiplex PCR, while TCRdb's copy carries only in-frame clones and drops some. The data contain roughly 1,500,000 clones, about 98.5% of them singletons. Sequencing was performed on naive CD4+ T cells sorted from blood. Subset reported: CD45RA+ positively selected. The origin of the receptors is a man aged 30 to 39 in good health.

The V and J genes are TRBV11-2 and TRBJ2-3; 8 nucleotides agree with TRBD1. V was pared by 5 bases and J by 0 bases, with 1 base of the junction left unmatched. Germline CDR1 SGHAT, CDR2 FQNNGV. CDR3 length equals 14 residues. CDR3 bases: TGTGCCAGCAGCGGGGACAGGAGCACAGATACGCAGTATTTT. The encoded protein is CASSGDRSTDTQYF.

The V and J genes are TRBV13 and TRBJ1-5; D gene ambiguous. This CDR3 spans 15 amino acids. The V gene's germline CDR1 is PRHDT and CDR2 FYEKMQ (reference sequence). V gave up 3 bases and J gave up 0 bases, with 9 bases separating them. The CDR3 here is CASSLGSYSNQPQHF. The CDR3 region has the DNA TGTGCCAGCAGCTTGGGCAGCTATAGCAATCAGCCCCAGCATTTT.

This sequence joins TRBV6-5 and TRBJ1-1; no clear D. The germline V and J ends were trimmed by 2 bases and 1 base, with 8 bases remaining between them. There are 14 residues in the CDR3. CDR1 and CDR2 from the germline V gene are MNHEY and SVGAGI. CDR3 in amino acids: CASSYRQKNTEAFF. As DNA, the CDR3 is TGTGCCAGCAGTTACAGGCAGAAGAACACTGAAGCTTTCTTT.

In its sample, this clone was seen once. Mismatch with germline at one junction end may stem from a read error. The rearrangement links TRBV18 to TRBJ2-7; tentative D call: TRBD1 (10 bases). The CDR3 is made up of 18 amino acids. Germline loops: CDR1 KGHSH, CDR2 LQKENI. In nucleotides, the CDR3 is TGTGCCAGCGCACCGGGACAGGGGACTAGCTTCTCTTATTACGAGCAGTACTTC. Translating it yields CASAPGQGTSFSYYEQYF.

V gene TRBV12-5 combines with J gene TRBJ2-7; perhaps TRBD1 as D (5 bases). This CDR3 spans 13 amino acids. The V gene's germline CDR1 is LGHNT and CDR2 FRNRAP. Trimming shortened V by 2 bases and J by 2 bases, and 7 bases separated the two germline ends. CDR3 sequence (DNA): TGTGCTAGTGGTTTGTCAGGGACCTACGAGCAGTACTTC. This sequence encodes CASGLSGTYEQYF.

This chain uses TRBV7-9 with TRBJ2-1; 11 bases map to TRBD2. With 5 bases clipped from V and 9 bases from J, the junction kept 9 bases outside the gene matches. Germline CDR1 and CDR2: SEHNR and FQNEAQ (reference sequence). The CDR3 has 15 amino acids. Written as DNA, the CDR3 is TGTGCCAGCAGCACTTTTAGCGGGAGGGCCTTTGAGCAGTTCTTC. Translated: CASSTFSGRAFEQFF.

This clone is a singleton in its sample. This chain joins TRBV15 and TRBJ2-2; 7 bases line up with TRBD1. The V and J ends lost 0 bases and 1 base, in that order; junction bases with no gene match: 2. There are 16 residues in the CDR3. Germline lookup yields CDR1 LNHNV and CDR2 YYDKDF (reference sequence). CDR3 sequence (DNA): TGTGCCACCAGCAGAGACCGGACAGGGAACACCGGGGAGCTGTTTTTT. It encodes CATSRDRTGNTGELFF. Full variable domain (rest looked up from reference TRBV15 and TRBJ2-2): DAMVIQNPRYQVTQFGKPVTLSCSQTLNHNVMYWYQQKSSQAPKLLFHYYDKDFNNEADTPDNFQSRRPNTSFCFLDIRSPGLGDTAMYLCATSRDRTGNTGELFFGEGSRLTVL.

V and J are TRBV9 and TRBJ2-7; D gene unclear. The CDR3 sequence is 15 residues long. Per germline, CDR1 SGDLS and CDR2 YYNGEE. Trimming left V 4 bases short and J 2 bases short, with 16 bases between. CDR3 DNA sequence: TGTGCCAGCAGCCCACCCGTGTCAGGCCCCTACGAGCAGTACTTC. This gives the protein CASSPPVSGPYEQYF.

The chain has TRBV30 and TRBJ1-3; D is unclear. The CDR3 sequence is 10 residues long. The V end was cut by 7 bases, the J end by 3 bases, with 4 bases between. Germline V gene data show CDR1 as GTSNPN and CDR2 as SVGIG (reference sequence). CDR3 in DNA: TGTGCCTCGGGTGGAAACACCATATATTTT. It codes for CASGGNTIYF.

J is TRBJ2-1 and V is TRBV27; D remains ambiguous. Germline V gene sequence: CDR1 MNHEY, CDR2 SMNVEV (reference sequence). CDR3 length: 15 residues. V dropped 3 bases and J dropped 2 bases, with 11 bases sitting between them. The DNA for the CDR3 is TGTGCCAGCAGTTTTTCTGGAGTAACCTACAATGAGCAGTTCTTC. This codes for CASSFSGVTYNEQFF.